A single sample is the source of the 20 T cell receptor beta chains below, sequenced in a study of blood T cell repertoires in COVID-19. Using immunoSEQ multiplex PCR, the repertoire was profiled, and TCRdb retains in-frame clones only, with some absent. The sample yields about 480,000 clones, approximately 91% seen once. Specimen: PBMCs or T cells enriched from blood (not recorded which). The origin of the receptors is a woman in her fifties or sixties who had recovered from COVID-19.

The sample holds one count of this clone. This chain joins TRBV7-8 and TRBJ1-1; D not certain. The CDR3 consists of 11 residues. Trimming pared 1 base from V and 7 bases from J, leaving 4 bases between. Germline V gene data show CDR1 as SGHVS and CDR2 as FQNEAQ. The CDR3 region has the DNA TGTGCCAGCAGCTTAGGCGTTGAAGCTTTCTTT. It specifies CASSLGVEAFF.

The chain joins TRBV2 to TRBJ1-5; the D gene is possibly TRBD1 (5 bases). The V gene's germline CDR1 is SNHLY and CDR2 FYNNEI. V lost 5 bases, J lost 9 bases, and 14 bases lay in between. The length of the CDR3 is 13 residues. In nucleotides, the CDR3 is TGTGCCAGCAGTTGGGACGGGCGGGGGCCCCAGCATTTT. This codes for CASSWDGRGPQHF. The full variable domain, its missing parts supplied by reference TRBV2 and TRBJ1-5, is EPEVTQTPSHQVTQMGQEVILRCVPISNHLYFYWYRQILGQKVEFLVSFYNNEISEKSEIFDDQFSVERPDGSNFTLKIRSTKLEDSAMYFCASSWDGRGPQHFGDGTRLSIL.

With regard to this clone: Other DNA sequences of this sample code for an identical CDR3. The chain uses TRBV6-5 and TRBJ1-2; no clear D. Deletions cut 0 bases from V and 5 bases from J, with 7 bases between. Germline assignment: CDR1 MNHEY and CDR2 SVGAGI. The CDR3 totals 13 residues. For the CDR3, the DNA is TGTGCCAGCAGTTACTCGAGAGGGTATGGCTACACCTTC. Protein sequence: CASSYSRGYGYTF.

The V and J genes are TRBV19 and TRBJ1-1; D is perhaps TRBD1 (5 bases). The CDR3 length is 13 residues. From germline, CDR1 is LNHDA and CDR2 SQIVND (reference sequence). Trimming stripped 5 bases from V and 4 bases from J, with 11 bases between. CDR3 amino acids: CASSPGKGTEAFF. CDR3 sequence (DNA): TGTGCCAGTAGTCCAGGGAAGGGCACTGAAGCTTTCTTT.

The chain combines TRBV15 with TRBJ1-3, with 9 positions matching TRBD1. The CDR3 extends over 17 amino acids. Germline trimming cut 5 bases from V and 2 bases from J; bases unmatched to any gene: 10. The V gene's germline CDR1 is LNHNV and CDR2 YYDKDF (reference sequence). The CDR3 is CATSRTGQGWAGNTIYF. The CDR3 bases are TGTGCCACCAGCCGCACGGGACAGGGTTGGGCTGGAAACACCATATATTTT.

The CDR3 DNA reads as TGTGCCAGCAGCGTAGCGGGGATTAGCACCTACGAGCAGTACTTC. This gives the protein CASSVAGISTYEQYF. The chain combines TRBV9 with TRBJ2-7; TRBD2 might be the D (5 bases). Germline assignment: CDR1 SGDLS and CDR2 YYNGEE. This CDR3 is 15 amino acids long. Trimming left V 0 bases short and J 2 bases short, with 12 bases between.

The DNA for the CDR3 is TGTGCCAGCAGCTTAGGGCATGGCACCAGATCGGGTGAAGCTTTCTTT. This codes for CASSLGHGTRSGEAFF. The chain recombines TRBV11-2 with TRBJ1-1, with D uncertain. This CDR3 is built from 16 residues. V gave up 1 base and J gave up 7 bases, with 19 bases separating them. Germline loops: CDR1 SGHAT, CDR2 FQNNGV.

The table lists this clone with a count of one. The gene calls are TRBV5-5 and TRBJ2-1; no definite D call. Germline loops: CDR1 SGHKS, CDR2 YYEKEE (reference sequence). V lost 2 bases and J 5 bases, leaving 11 bases between the germline ends. This CDR3 is 14 amino acids long. CDR3 bases: TGTGCCAGCAGCTTATTCCGCGGTGACAATGAGCAGTTCTTC. This translates into CASSLFRGDNEQFF. The full variable domain, its missing parts supplied by reference TRBV5-5 and TRBJ2-1, is DAGVTQSPTHLIKTRGQQVTLRCSPISGHKSVSWYQQVLGQGPQFIFQYYEKEERGRGNFPDRFSARQFPNYSSELNVNALLLGDSALYLCASSLFRGDNEQFFGPGTRLTVL.

The chain has TRBV5-1 and TRBJ1-1; 7 nucleotides line up with TRBD1. The CDR3 runs 13 residues. Trimming removed 5 bases from V and 9 bases from J; junction bases left unmatched: 10. Germline lookup yields CDR1 SGHRS and CDR2 YFSETQ. The CDR3 protein is CASSSGGEDKAFF. The CDR3 bases are TGCGCCAGCAGTTCAGGGGGAGAGGACAAAGCTTTCTTT. Together with reference TRBV5-1 and TRBJ1-1, the CDR3 gives the full variable domain: KAGVTQTPRYLIKTRGQQVTLSCSPISGHRSVSWYQQTPGQGLQFLFEYFSETQRNKGNFPGRFSGRQFSNSRSEMNVSTLELGDSALYLCASSSGGEDKAFFGQGTRLTVV.

This clone has just one count. This chain links TRBV19 with TRBJ1-1; 9 bases match TRBD1. Germline V lookup: CDR1 LNHDA, CDR2 SQIVND (reference sequence). J lost 5 bases, V lost 5 bases, and 6 bases had no gene match. The CDR3 has 14 amino acids. CDR3 sequence reads: CASSLQGAWTEAFF. CDR3 nucleotide sequence: TGTGCCAGTAGTTTACAGGGGGCATGGACTGAAGCTTTCTTT.

The V call is TRBV12-3 or TRBV12-4, the J call TRBJ2-7; no clear D. The CDR3 spans 11 residues. The ends were cut back, 6 bases at V and 4 bases at J, with 7 bases in the middle. In nucleotides, the CDR3 is TGTGCCAGCAGCCTAGGTTACGAGCAGTACGTC. It translates to CASSLGYEQYV.

V is TRBV19 and J is TRBJ1-4; D gene ambiguous. The germline V gene encodes CDR1 LNHDA and CDR2 SQIVND (reference sequence). The CDR3 runs 13 residues. The germline V and J ends were trimmed by 5 bases and 8 bases, with 12 bases remaining between them. CDR3: CASSRLGGEKLFF. As DNA, the CDR3 is TGTGCCAGTAGTCGCCTAGGTGGGGAAAAACTGTTTTTT.

This chain joins TRBV7-9 and TRBJ2-3, with 12 bases aligning to TRBD2. V lost 6 bases, J lost 6 bases, and 7 bases stayed unmatched. CDR3 length equals 15 residues. Germline CDR1 reads SEHNR; CDR2 reads FQNEAQ (reference sequence). CDR3 bases: TGTGCCAGCAGGAGGACTAGCGGGGTTAGGGATACGCAGTATTTT. This codes for CASRRTSGVRDTQYF.

The chain uses TRBV11-2 and TRBJ1-2; 9 bases line up with TRBD1. The junction had 9 bases not matched to a gene; V was cut back by 6 bases and J by 4 bases. The CDR3 runs to 15 residues. Germline lookup yields CDR1 SGHAT and CDR2 FQNNGV. CDR3 in DNA: TGTGCCAGCAGGTTTGCTGGACAGGGGACCTATGGCTACACCTTC. Amino acid sequence: CASRFAGQGTYGYTF. Full variable domain (remainder filled in from reference TRBV11-2 and TRBJ1-2): EAGVAQSPRYKIIEKRQSVAFWCNPISGHATLYWYQQILGQGPKLLIQFQNNGVVDDSQLPKDRFSAERLKGVDSTLKIQPAKLEDSAVYLCASRFAGQGTYGYTFGSGTRLTVV.

The rearrangement links TRBV3-1 (or the pseudogene TRBV3-2) to TRBJ2-1, with D unresolved. Trimming shortened V by 0 bases and J by 10 bases, and 10 bases separated the two germline ends. This CDR3 contains 13 residues. Germline CDR1 and CDR2: LGHDT and YNNKEL (reference sequence). CDR3 DNA sequence: TGTGCCAGCAGCCAAGATGGGCAAAGAGAGCAGTTCTTC. This sequence encodes CASSQDGQREQFF.

This chain connects TRBV5-1 to TRBJ2-2; the D gene is possibly TRBD2 (5 bases). The CDR3 runs to 13 residues. Germline loops: CDR1 SGHRS, CDR2 YFSETQ. Between the trimmed V and J ends, which lost 4 bases and 7 bases, there was a span of 11 bases. The CDR3 bases are TGCGCCAGCAGCCTCGGGAATCTCGGGGAGCTGTTTTTT. Amino acid sequence: CASSLGNLGELFF.

The chain uses TRBV9 and TRBJ2-2, with D tentatively TRBD1 (6 bases). Germline V gives CDR1 SGDLS, CDR2 YYNGEE. This CDR3 has 15 residues. V dropped 1 base and J dropped 2 bases, with 9 bases sitting between them. CDR3 residues: CASSVSGTNTGELFF. The CDR3 DNA follows: TGTGCCAGCAGCGTATCAGGGACAAACACCGGGGAGCTGTTTTTT.

The chain has TRBV14 and TRBJ2-1; 8 positions match TRBD1. The ends lost 4 bases at V and 2 bases at J; junction bases unmatched: 4. Germline values: CDR1 SGHDN, CDR2 FVKESK. The CDR3 runs to 15 residues. DNA for the CDR3: TGTGCCAGCAGCCCCGGGACAGGAGCCTACAATGAGCAGTTCTTC. It encodes CASSPGTGAYNEQFF.

The rearrangement links TRBV27 to TRBJ2-3; TRBD2 agrees at 9 bases. V dropped 2 bases and J dropped 4; count of bases not matched to a gene: 7. The CDR3 loop spans 16 amino acids. Germline CDR1 reads MNHEY; CDR2 reads SMNVEV (reference sequence). CDR3 in amino acids: CASSLKGRGGADTQYF. Here the CDR3 DNA reads TGTGCCAGCAGTTTAAAAGGGCGGGGGGGAGCAGATACGCAGTATTTT.

The DNA of the CDR3 is TGTGCCTGGAGCGTACACCGGGACAGCTTTTATAGCAATCAGCCCCAGCATTTT. Translated: CAWSVHRDSFYSNQPQHF. The rearrangement joins TRBV30 to TRBJ1-5, with 7 positions matching TRBD1. Looked up from germline, CDR1 is GTSNPN and CDR2 is SVGIG (reference sequence). The CDR3 has 18 amino acids. V lost 3 bases to trimming and J lost 0 bases; unmatched junction nucleotides: 14.